Sequencing of this TCR beta chain was carried out in a study of T cells in localized non-small cell lung cancer. Study-level results: In uninvolved adjacent lung, T cell clonality reached its highest value, exceeding tumor.

The CDR3 sequence is 18 residues long. V lost 1 base to trimming and J lost 8 bases; unmatched junction nucleotides: 17. Germline loops: CDR1 MGHRA, CDR2 YSYEKL. This clone counts as large. The antigen is not known. Sequencing was performed with immunoSEQ multiplex PCR; in TCRdb, only in-frame clones are kept and a portion is missing. This sample has 1,400 or so clones, with more than 35% found just once. The TCR was taken from a male donor aged 60 or over with stage III lung adenocarcinoma. The sequencing here drew on lung tumor tissue, taken before any cancer treatment. The J gene is TRBJ2-3, the V gene TRBV4-1; TRBD2 aligns across 8 bases. CDR3 residues: CASSQVSQVSGGIGTQYF. DNA of the CDR3: TGCGCCAGCAGCCAAGTTTCCCAGGTCTCGGGAGGGATAGGTACGCAGTATTTT.